The clone carrying this T cell receptor beta chain was recorded at least ten times. The data stem from a study of blood T cells in healthy people across ages. Together with a sample-barcoded 5' primer, a J-beta primer mix was included in a second PCR lasting roughly 6 to 12 cycles. One entry per CDR3 protein results from TCRdb running MiXCR on the 5' RACE reads. The profile shows about 290,000 distinct CDR3 sequences, 25% to 30% of them singletons. Looked up from germline, CDR1 is MDHEN and CDR2 is SYDVKM. The V and J ends lost 5 bases and 2 bases, in that order; junction bases with no gene match: 12. The CDR3 covers 17 residues.

The clonotype originates from a woman between 65 and 79 years old in good health. J is TRBJ1-5 and V is TRBV28; 7 bases match TRBD1. Sequenced sample: blood. The CDR3 sequence: CASSPTKTGYGNQPQHF. The CDR3 DNA reads TGTGCCAGCAGTCCCACCAAGACAGGGTACGGCAATCAGCCCCAGCATTTT.